Listed here are 18 T cell receptor beta chains from one sample, sequenced in a study of PD-1 blockade in classical Hodgkin lymphoma. This table comes from immunoSEQ multiplex PCR, and its TCRdb copy is limited to in-frame clones, with some not included. The data contain more than 45,000 clones, 73% of them singletons. Each patient's relapse followed autologous stem cell transplantation, and brentuximab vedotin exposure varied. The sample consisted of peripheral blood mononuclear cells (PBMCs), taken at baseline. Receptor source: a human donor with classical Hodgkin lymphoma.

This clone came up once. V is TRBV2 and J is TRBJ2-7, with unresolved D. CDR3 length: 12 residues. Trimming left V 6 bases short and J 0 bases short, with 6 bases between. Germline CDR1 SNHLY, CDR2 FYNNEI. The CDR3 reads CASRDPSYEQYF. In nucleotides, the CDR3 is TGTGCCAGCAGGGACCCCTCCTACGAGCAGTACTTC.

The rearrangement uses TRBV19 and TRBJ2-3, with D tentatively TRBD1 (6 bases). V shed 5 bases and J shed 2 bases, with 17 bases lying between them. The CDR3 is 16 residues long. The germline V gene encodes CDR1 LNHDA and CDR2 SQIVND (reference sequence). CDR3 nucleotide sequence: TGTGCCAGTAGTTCCCCGGGACACTTTATCACAGATACGCAGTATTTT. Translation: CASSSPGHFITDTQYF.

Only one count was recorded for this clone. The chain joins TRBV30 to TRBJ2-2; D unclear. CDR1 is GTSNPN, CDR2 SVGIG, per germline (reference sequence). The CDR3 runs 13 residues. V was pared by 1 base and J by 4 bases, with 7 bases between. The CDR3 DNA follows: TGTGCCTGGAGTGGGGGATCCACCGGGGAGCTGTTTTTT. Translation gives CAWSGGSTGELFF.

CDR3 in DNA: TGTGCCAGCAGAGCCTCTGGGACAGGAGCCTACGAGCAGTACTTC. It specifies CASRASGTGAYEQYF. The rearrangement uses TRBV6-5 and TRBJ2-7; 8 bases line up with TRBD1. The CDR3 has 15 amino acids. The germline V gene has CDR1 MNHEY and CDR2 SVGAGI. V lost 6 bases to trimming and J lost 2 bases; unmatched junction nucleotides: 9.

This clone has only one observation. The V call is TRBV5-1, the J call TRBJ1-5, with D hard to call. The CDR3 loop spans 15 amino acids. Trimming removed 4 bases at V and 0 bases at J, with 11 bases between. Germline V gives CDR1 SGHRS, CDR2 YFSETQ. The CDR3 DNA sequence: TGCGCCAGCAGCCCGACGGGAGGTAGCAATCAGCCCCAGCATTTT. Encoded protein: CASSPTGGSNQPQHF.

CDR3 in amino acids: CASSMQKRLVRNEQYF. Here the CDR3 DNA reads TGTGCCAGTAGTATGCAGAAGAGGCTAGTTCGGAACGAGCAGTACTTC. V is TRBV19 and J is TRBJ2-7; D uncertain. CDR3 size: 16 residues. Trimming took off 3 bases at V and 5 bases at J, with 20 bases between the two ends. Germline V gene sequence: CDR1 LNHDA, CDR2 SQIVND (reference sequence).

The V call is TRBV6-5, the J call TRBJ2-7; the D call may be TRBD1 or TRBD2 (6 bases each). Trimming took 5 bases from V and 2 from J, leaving 13 bases between them. The germline V gene has CDR1 MNHEY and CDR2 SVGAGI. This CDR3 is 14 amino acids long. CDR3 region: CASSTTGLPYEQYF. CDR3 in DNA: TGTGCCAGCAGTACGACAGGACTACCCTACGAGCAGTACTTC.

The chain combines TRBV10-2 with TRBJ2-2, with 10 bases that match TRBD1. The V and J ends lost 8 bases and 7 bases, in that order; junction bases with no gene match: 10. In germline, CDR1 is WSHSY, CDR2 SAAADI. The CDR3 runs 15 residues. In DNA form, the CDR3 reads TGCGCCAGCTCCCCCCGACAGGGGGCGGGCGGGGAGCTGTTTTTT. This sequence encodes CASSPRQGAGGELFF.

The chain is built from TRBV7-6 and TRBJ2-1; possibly TRBD2 for D (5 bases). The CDR3 is 12 amino acids. Per germline, CDR1 SGHVS and CDR2 FNYEAQ. The V and J ends lost 4 bases and 8 bases respectively, with 9 bases between them. CDR3 in DNA: TGTGCCAGCAGCTCAGTGAGGGATGAGCAGTTCTTC. This sequence encodes CASSSVRDEQFF.

This chain connects TRBV6-5 to TRBJ2-7; TRBD1 aligns across 10 bases. This CDR3 comprises 15 residues. Germline CDR1 reads MNHEY; CDR2 reads SVGAGI. The trim removed 2 bases at V and 3 bases at J, leaving 4 bases unmatched. The CDR3 reads CASSYRTGGDYEQYF. The CDR3 DNA reads as TGTGCCAGCAGTTACAGGACAGGGGGAGACTACGAGCAGTACTTC.

J is TRBJ1-2 and V is TRBV10-1, with D possibly TRBD1 on 6 matching bases. The V gene lost 6 bases and the J gene lost 2 bases, with 19 bases spanning the gap. The germline V gene has CDR1 WNHNN and CDR2 SYGVQD (reference sequence). CDR3 length: 16 residues. The CDR3 nucleotides are TGCGCCAGCAGGACGGGGGGGCGAAATCCCAACTATGGCTACACCTTC. Translation: CASRTGGRNPNYGYTF.

This clone has a handful of counts. The chain carries TRBV4-2 and TRBJ1-1; D is perhaps TRBD1 (5 bases). The CDR3 totals 14 residues. Germline-derived CDR1 and CDR2 are LGHNA and YNFKEQ. Trimming pared 4 bases from V and 3 bases from J, leaving 12 bases between. CDR3 nucleotides: TGTGCCAGCAGCCTAAACTTGGGGGACACTGAAGCTTTCTTT. This encodes CASSLNLGDTEAFF.

The rearrangement uses TRBV5-1 and TRBJ1-1; no clear D gene. Trimming removed 1 base at V and 2 bases at J, with 12 bases between. The germline V gene has CDR1 SGHRS and CDR2 YFSETQ. CDR3 length: 15 amino acids. This chain's CDR3 is CASSLFAGPNTEAFF. The CDR3 region has the DNA TGCGCCAGCAGCTTGTTTGCAGGCCCAAACACTGAAGCTTTCTTT.

V usage is TRBV27 and J usage is TRBJ2-5; 8 bases line up with TRBD1. Germline values: CDR1 MNHEY, CDR2 SMNVEV (reference sequence). There are 16 residues in the CDR3. V shed 6 bases and J 2 bases; nucleotides not matched to a gene: 11. CDR3 nucleotide sequence: TGTGCCAGCAGCCAGTCTCTCAGGGGGCGGCAAGAGACCCAGTACTTC. Its protein product is CASSQSLRGRQETQYF.

V usage is TRBV5-6 and J usage is TRBJ2-1; perhaps TRBD2 as D (7 bases). The germline gives CDR1 SGHDT, CDR2 YYEEEE. V lost 0 bases to trimming and J lost 6 bases, with 16 bases between them. This CDR3 comprises 16 residues. The CDR3 DNA is TGTGCCAGCAGCTTGGATCTGGGGGGGCCGGGCAATGAGCAGTTCTTC. It encodes CASSLDLGGPGNEQFF.

The chain couples TRBV11-2 to TRBJ2-5; D unclear. Per germline, CDR1 SGHAT and CDR2 FQNNGV. Trimming took 5 bases from V and 0 from J, leaving 10 bases between them. The CDR3 consists of 14 residues. CDR3 bases: TGTGCCAGCAGCCCCTTGGACGACCAAGAGACCCAGTACTTC. Protein product: CASSPLDDQETQYF.

The chain is built from TRBV7-7 and TRBJ2-3; 10 bases align to TRBD2. V lost 5 bases and J lost 2; bases outside the gene matches: 4. This CDR3 spans 15 amino acids. Germline V gene sequence: CDR1 SSHAT, CDR2 FNYEAQ (reference sequence). The CDR3 reads CASSPSGGNTDTQYF. The CDR3 coding sequence is TGTGCCAGCAGCCCTAGCGGGGGTAACACAGATACGCAGTATTTT.

This chain uses TRBV11-1 with TRBJ2-7, with 11 bases matching TRBD2. The CDR3 consists of 15 residues. J was trimmed by 2 bases and V by 6 bases; bases with no gene match: 6. Germline V gene sequence: CDR1 SGHAT, CDR2 FQDESV (reference sequence). CDR3 in amino acids: CASRLLAGATYEQYF. The CDR3 DNA reads as TGTGCCAGCAGACTACTAGCGGGGGCTACCTACGAGCAGTACTTC.